Listed here are 10 T cell receptor beta chains from one sample, sequenced in a study of shared T cell receptors in the human thymus (dated by TCRdb to the early 2020s). The library relied on the immunoSEQ multiplex PCR assay. The table was pulled from immuneACCESS by TCRdb, which kept in-frame rearrangements only. Such tables lose some clones; where checked, under half of the loss comes from unresolved V genes, and the rest has no known cause. The sample contains 500,000 to 850,000 clones, about 89% of them found a single time. Approximately 0.0097% of the sample comes from the top ten. The sample was also reused in another study, on human thymus T cells.

Sequencing was done on a sample of thymocytes. These receptors were taken from a boy in the first two years of life with a congenital heart defect. Donor details come from another sample of the same person, matched by shared clones.

This rearrangement joins TRBV4-3 to TRBJ2-7, with TRBD2 matching 11 bases. The CDR3 covers 17 residues. V was clipped by 2 bases and J by 4 bases; unmatched bases: 10. Germline CDR1 reads LGHNA; CDR2 reads YSLEER. As DNA, the CDR3 is TGCGCCAGCAGCCAACGTTTGGCTAGCGGGAGGTATTACGAGCAGTACTTC. This sequence encodes CASSQRLASGRYYEQYF.

The chain combines TRBV5-4 with TRBJ1-2; 8 bases line up with TRBD1. This CDR3 has 14 amino acids. Germline CDR1 SGHNT, CDR2 YYREEE (reference sequence). Trimming at V came to 1 base and at J to 5 bases, leaving 4 bases not matched to a gene. In DNA, the CDR3 is TGTGCCAGCAGCTTGCCAGGGGGCGGATATGGCTACACCTTC. It codes for CASSLPGGGYGYTF.

V is TRBV28 and J is TRBJ2-1, with 8 bases identical to TRBD2. CDR1 and CDR2 from the germline V gene are MDHEN and SYDVKM. The CDR3 totals 16 residues. V trimming: 3 bases; J trimming: 7 bases; junction bases outside the gene matches: 11. CDR3 nucleotides: TGTGCCAGCAGTTTCCAGGGGAAGACTAGCGTTAATGAGCAGTTCTTC. It translates to CASSFQGKTSVNEQFF.

This clone was found once. The V call is TRBV7-9, the J call TRBJ1-3; D remains unclear. In germline, CDR1 is SEHNR, CDR2 FQNEAQ (reference sequence). The CDR3 is 16 residues long. With 5 bases removed from V and 0 bases from J, the gap between germline ends came to 14 bases. CDR3 in DNA: TGTGCCAGCAGCCGAGCGGCGTTCAGCTCTGGAAACACCATATATTTT. Its protein is CASSRAAFSSGNTIYF.

This chain joins TRBV27 and TRBJ1-2, with D perhaps matching TRBD1 (6 bases). This CDR3 has 13 residues. The V and J ends lost 5 bases and 8 bases respectively, with 15 bases between them. Germline V CDR1 and CDR2: MNHEY, SMNVEV (reference sequence). DNA of the CDR3: TGTGCCAGCAGTCTCGACAGGCGACCGGGCTACACCTTC. Translating gives CASSLDRRPGYTF.

V gene TRBV5-6 combines with J gene TRBJ1-2, with no clear D. The CDR3 loop spans 17 amino acids. V was clipped by 0 bases and J by 1 base, with 16 bases between them. CDR1 SGHDT and CDR2 YYEEEE come from the germline V gene. The chain's CDR3 is CASSLGLARMNNYGYTF. In DNA, the CDR3 is TGTGCCAGCAGCTTGGGGCTGGCCCGAATGAATAACTATGGCTACACCTTC.

The chain combines TRBV27 with TRBJ2-1, with 7 bases that match TRBD2. Germline lookup yields CDR1 MNHEY and CDR2 SMNVEV (reference sequence). J gave up 3 bases and V 5 bases, and 7 bases lay outside the gene matches. This CDR3 has 15 residues. CDR3 sequence: CASSPPGTNYNEQFF. In nucleotides, the CDR3 is TGTGCCAGCAGTCCGCCCGGGACTAACTACAATGAGCAGTTCTTC.

The chain is built from TRBV6-5 and TRBJ2-7, with 7 nucleotides matching TRBD1. Looked up from germline, CDR1 is MNHEY and CDR2 is SVGAGI. V lost 2 bases and J lost 2; bases outside the gene matches: 9. The CDR3 has 16 amino acids. In DNA, the CDR3 is TGTGCCAGCAGTTACACCGTACAGGGGACCCCCTACGAGCAGTACTTC. Its translation is CASSYTVQGTPYEQYF.

The rearrangement joins TRBV29-1 to TRBJ1-1; 8 bases fit TRBD1. The CDR3 consists of 10 residues. Looked up from germline, CDR1 is SQVTM and CDR2 is ANQGSEA. With 7 bases clipped from V and 7 bases from J, the junction kept 2 bases outside the gene matches. This chain's CDR3 is CSGTGREAFF. The CDR3 nucleotides read TGCAGCGGGACAGGGCGTGAAGCTTTCTTT.

The chain couples TRBV4-3 to TRBJ2-7; 10 positions match TRBD2. The CDR3 is 15 amino acids. Trimming at V came to 0 bases and at J to 3 bases, leaving 2 bases not matched to a gene. CDR1 is LGHNA, CDR2 YSLEER, per germline. CDR3: CASSQEASGSYEQYF. The CDR3 DNA follows: TGCGCCAGCAGCCAAGAGGCTAGCGGGAGCTACGAGCAGTACTTC.